These 16 T cell receptor beta chains share one sample of origin, sequenced in a study of shared clonotypes between healthy human individuals. Sequenced by immunoSEQ multiplex PCR; TCRdb stores in-frame clones only, minus some. The sample carries under 2,000,000 clones, about 95% recorded once. CD45RO-negative, CCR7-positively selected cells formed the naive CD8 fraction, excluding terminally differentiated effector memory CD45RA+ cells. The sequenced sample consisted of naive CD8+ T cells sorted from blood. The receptors derive from a man between 18 and 29 years old in good health.

The V and J genes are TRBV29-1 and TRBJ2-7; D is unresolved. Germline values: CDR1 SQVTM, CDR2 ANQGSEA. The CDR3 totals 15 residues. The germline V and J ends were trimmed by 4 bases and 5 bases, with 21 bases remaining between them. The CDR3 coding sequence is TGCAGCGTTGGGGGTTTCGCGATAAGCCCGGACGAGCAGTACTTC. Its translation is CSVGGFAISPDEQYF.

About this clone itself: Other nucleotide sequences in the sample specify the same CDR3. The CDR3 region has the DNA TGTGCCAGCAGCGTAGGGGGTACCGGGGAGCTGTTTTTT. Protein: CASSVGGTGELFF. This chain links TRBV9 with TRBJ2-2, with D unresolved. This CDR3 spans 13 amino acids. V was trimmed by 0 bases and J by 5 bases, leaving 5 bases between them. From germline, CDR1 is SGDLS and CDR2 YYNGEE.

This clone was picked up a small number of times. The sample holds other DNA sequences that translate to the same CDR3. The rearrangement joins TRBV28 to TRBJ2-7; a weak D match, TRBD1 (6 bases). V dropped 2 bases and J dropped 0 bases, with 8 bases sitting between them. Germline values: CDR1 MDHEN, CDR2 SYDVKM. This CDR3 comprises 14 residues. Written as DNA, the CDR3 is TGTGCCAGCAGTTTACAGGGGAGCTCCTACGAGCAGTACTTC. Protein sequence: CASSLQGSSYEQYF.

This chain joins TRBV6-5 and TRBJ2-5; 8 nucleotides align to TRBD1. The length of the CDR3 is 15 residues. The germline CDR1 and CDR2 sequences are MNHEY and SVGAGI. V shed 0 bases and J 2 bases; nucleotides not matched to a gene: 2. The CDR3 DNA reads TGTGCCAGCAGTTACTCGAACAGGGGGCAAGAGACCCAGTACTTC. Translated: CASSYSNRGQETQYF.

The chain recombines TRBV6-5 with TRBJ2-3; no clear D gene. The germline V gene encodes CDR1 MNHEY and CDR2 SVGAGI. This CDR3 spans 15 amino acids. V lost 0 bases to trimming and J lost 2 bases, with 9 bases between them. The CDR3 region is CASSYSNGFTDTQYF. CDR3 DNA: TGTGCCAGCAGTTACTCTAATGGGTTCACAGATACGCAGTATTTT.

On this clone: This specimen includes other DNA sequences encoding the same CDR3. This chain joins TRBV20-1 and TRBJ2-7; 7 nucleotides align to TRBD1. The trim removed 6 bases at V and 5 bases at J, leaving 4 bases unmatched. The CDR3 totals 11 residues. The germline V gene has CDR1 DFQATT and CDR2 SNEGSKA (reference sequence). The CDR3 region has the DNA TGCAGTGCACCACAGGGGCACGAGCAGTACTTC. Its translation: CSAPQGHEQYF.

This chain joins TRBV21-1 and TRBJ2-7. TRBV21-1 is given as a pseudogene. This CDR3 is built from 15 residues. The CDR3 bases are TGTGCCACCCTCCGGGGCCTGACCACTGCCTACGAGCAGTACTTC. Encoded protein: CATLRGLTTAYEQYF.

The chain couples TRBV9 to TRBJ2-2; either TRBD1 or TRBD2 may supply D (6 bases each). Trimming left V 0 bases short and J 3 bases short, with 21 bases between. The CDR3 covers 19 residues. Germline loops: CDR1 SGDLS, CDR2 YYNGEE. Here the CDR3 reads CASSVDGGTWGRDTGELFF. CDR3 nucleotide sequence: TGTGCCAGCAGCGTAGACGGCGGGACATGGGGCAGGGACACCGGGGAGCTGTTTTTT.

The chain uses TRBV27 and TRBJ2-5; 9 bases agree with TRBD2. The CDR3 covers 15 residues. The junction had 4 bases not matched to a gene; V was cut back by 4 bases and J by 1 base. Germline assignment: CDR1 MNHEY and CDR2 SMNVEV (reference sequence). CDR3 region: CASSSLAGPQETQYF. The CDR3 DNA reads TGTGCCAGCAGTTCGCTAGCGGGGCCCCAAGAGACCCAGTACTTC.

This rearrangement joins TRBV6-4 to TRBJ1-1; 7 bases are shared with TRBD1. Germline V gene data show CDR1 as MRHNA and CDR2 as SNTAGT. After removal of 0 bases from V and 1 base from J, the junction contained 2 bases not matched to a gene. The CDR3 totals 15 residues. The CDR3 DNA follows: TGTGCCAGCAGTGACTCTGCAGGGGGGAACACTGAAGCTTTCTTT. Its translation is CASSDSAGGNTEAFF.

Note on this clone: Sequence at one end of the junction differs from germline and may be a read error. The V call is TRBV5-1, the J call TRBJ2-3; a possible D gene is TRBD1 (7 bases). The CDR3 sequence is 14 residues long. Per the germline V gene, CDR1 is SGHRS and CDR2 is YFSETQ. CDR3 in amino acids: CASSLGTELLRGVF. In DNA form, the CDR3 reads TGCGCCAGCAGCCTGGGGACAGAACTTCTGCGGGGCGTTTTT.

The V and J genes are TRBV5-1 and TRBJ2-2, with D maybe TRBD2 (6 bases). Trimming removed 1 base from V and 5 bases from J, with 15 bases in between. From germline, CDR1 is SGHRS and CDR2 YFSETQ. The length of the CDR3 is 16 residues. CDR3 residues: CASSLWETRGTGELFF. The CDR3, as DNA: TGCGCCAGCAGCTTGTGGGAGACTAGAGGGACCGGGGAGCTGTTTTTT.

The chain has TRBV5-5 and TRBJ2-5; no reliable D call. Trimming removed 1 base from V and 12 bases from J, with 10 bases in between. There are 11 residues in the CDR3. Germline V gives CDR1 SGHKS, CDR2 YYEKEE (reference sequence). The CDR3 is CASSLYWWKYF. The DNA for the CDR3 is TGTGCCAGCAGCTTGTATTGGTGGAAGTACTTC. Full variable domain (missing parts from reference TRBV5-5 and TRBJ2-5): DAGVTQSPTHLIKTRGQQVTLRCSPISGHKSVSWYQQVLGQGPQFIFQYYEKEERGRGNFPDRFSARQFPNYSSELNVNALLLGDSALYLCASSLYWWKYFGPGTRLLVL.

The chain recombines TRBV7-6 with TRBJ2-3; unclear D gene. Germline CDR1 is SGHVS and CDR2 is FNYEAQ. This CDR3 spans 14 amino acids. V was pared by 5 bases and J by 0 bases, with 9 bases between. CDR3 DNA: TGTGCCAGCAGCCCGGAGATTAGCACAGATACGCAGTATTTT. Its protein is CASSPEISTDTQYF.

The rearrangement uses TRBV5-4 and TRBJ1-1; D unclear. Germline V gene lookup returns CDR1 SGHNT and CDR2 YYREEE (reference sequence). The germline V and J ends were trimmed by 4 bases and 4 bases, with 14 bases remaining between them. The CDR3 sequence is 14 residues long. The CDR3 nucleotides read TGTGCCAGCAGCGCGGACGGGAATCCCACTGAAGCTTTCTTT. It specifies CASSADGNPTEAFF.

Note on this clone: Other DNA sequences in this sample translate to the same CDR3. This chain uses TRBV4-3 with TRBJ2-2; D gene uncertain. The V and J ends lost 1 base and 3 bases respectively, with 6 bases between them. Germline values: CDR1 LGHNA, CDR2 YSLEER. The CDR3 extends over 14 amino acids. CDR3: CASSQGTDTGELFF. Written as DNA, the CDR3 is TGCGCCAGCAGCCAAGGGACCGACACCGGGGAGCTGTTTTTT.